One sample yielded the 26 T cell receptor beta chains listed below, sequenced in a study of identifying expanded T cells in peripheral blood. Produced via immunoSEQ multiplex PCR; TCRdb's table is partial and in-frame only. The sample yields 65,000 to 95,000 clones, roughly 84% seen once. The sequenced sample consisted of blood. These receptors were collected from a person aged 18 to 70 in good health.

The chain has TRBV28 and TRBJ1-2; D ambiguous. CDR3 length: 15 amino acids. Trimming cost V 3 bases and J 0 bases, with 11 bases left between them. From germline, CDR1 is MDHEN and CDR2 SYDVKM. CDR3 in amino acids: CASSLLGRANYGYTF. CDR3 DNA: TGTGCCAGCAGTTTGTTAGGCAGAGCTAACTATGGCTACACCTTC.

The chain combines TRBV11-3 with TRBJ2-5; D not resolved. V dropped 5 bases and J dropped 2 bases, with 9 bases sitting between them. The CDR3 consists of 13 residues. Germline-derived CDR1 and CDR2 are SGHNT and YENEEA. In DNA form, the CDR3 reads TGTGCCAGCAGCGAGCACCATCAAGAGACCCAGTACTTC. This gives the protein CASSEHHQETQYF.

V gene TRBV12-5 combines with J gene TRBJ1-1; a weak D match, TRBD1 (5 bases). Between the trimmed V and J ends, which lost 3 bases and 0 bases, there was a span of 11 bases. CDR3 length: 15 residues. Germline loops: CDR1 LGHNT, CDR2 FRNRAP. In nucleotides, the CDR3 is TGTGCTAGTGGTTTATCAGGGAACCTGAACACTGAAGCTTTCTTT. This encodes CASGLSGNLNTEAFF.

Written as DNA, the CDR3 is TGTGCCAGCAGCTTGTTGGGACAGGGAGGCACCGGGGAGCTGTTTTTT. The encoded protein is CASSLLGQGGTGELFF. The chain recombines TRBV5-8 with TRBJ2-2, with 9 positions matching TRBD1. V was pared by 1 base and J by 4 bases, with 5 bases of the junction left unmatched. The CDR3 contains 16 residues. The germline CDR1 and CDR2 sequences are SGHTS and YDEGEE.

This chain links TRBV7-9 with TRBJ1-1; D unclear. CDR1 and CDR2 (germline): SEHNR, FQNEAQ (reference sequence). Trimming removed 1 base from V and 1 base from J, with 4 bases in between. The CDR3 spans 13 residues. CDR3 nucleotide sequence: TGTGCCAGCAGCTTAGATGCGAACACTGAAGCTTTCTTT. As protein: CASSLDANTEAFF.

V is TRBV7-2 and J is TRBJ2-1; 11 bases match TRBD2. Germline loops: CDR1 SGHTA, CDR2 FQGNSA. CDR3 length: 21 residues. J lost 15 bases, V lost 0 bases, and 28 bases had no gene match. CDR3 DNA sequence: TGTGCCAGCAGCTTAGCTCCCTCCCTACCATTGATTAGCGGGAGGGCCGGGGTCCCGTTCTTC. This gives the protein CASSLAPSLPLISGRAGVPFF.

The gene calls are TRBV14 and TRBJ1-5; D may be TRBD1 (5 bases). V lost 1 base, J lost 6 bases, and 10 bases lay in between. Germline loops: CDR1 SGHDN, CDR2 FVKESK. This CDR3 has 14 residues. CDR3 amino acids: CASSQGGEFQPQHF. The CDR3 nucleotides are TGTGCCAGCAGCCAAGGAGGGGAGTTTCAGCCCCAGCATTTT.

V and J are TRBV19 and TRBJ1-2; no clear D. The CDR3 has 13 residues. V shed 10 bases and J shed 0 bases, with 12 bases lying between them. CDR1 and CDR2 (germline): LNHDA, SQIVND (reference sequence). The CDR3 sequence: CATGSRTNYGYTF. The CDR3 DNA sequence: TGTGCCACCGGGAGTCGTACTAACTATGGCTACACCTTC.

This clone was picked up one time. The chain uses TRBV12-5 and TRBJ2-1, with 14 positions matching TRBD2. After removal of 0 bases from V and 7 bases from J, the junction contained 5 bases not matched to a gene. CDR1 LGHNT and CDR2 FRNRAP come from the germline V gene. The CDR3 spans 17 residues. The DNA of the CDR3 is TGTGCTAGTGGTTTGGTTCTTTGGACTAGCGGGAGGAATGAGCAGTTCTTC. As protein: CASGLVLWTSGRNEQFF.

The CDR3 spells CSARGQGAEGEQFF. CDR3 nucleotide sequence: TGCAGCGCGAGGGGACAGGGGGCCGAGGGTGAGCAGTTCTTC. The V and J genes are TRBV29-1 and TRBJ2-1; 12 nucleotides agree with TRBD1. CDR1 and CDR2 (germline): SQVTM, ANQGSEA. The V gene end was trimmed by 7 bases and the J gene end by 9 bases; junction bases not matched to a gene: 10. CDR3 length equals 14 residues.

V is TRBV29-1 and J is TRBJ2-5, with 7 bases lining up with TRBD2. Trimming at V came to 7 bases and at J to 5 bases, leaving 7 bases not matched to a gene. The CDR3 runs 12 residues. Germline CDR1 reads SQVTM; CDR2 reads ANQGSEA. The CDR3 loop is CSAGGTWETQYF. CDR3 nucleotide sequence: TGCAGCGCGGGGGGAACGTGGGAGACCCAGTACTTC.

This sequence joins TRBV9 and TRBJ1-1, with 7 nucleotides matching TRBD1. The CDR3 has 14 amino acids. V was pared by 0 bases and J by 4 bases, with 3 bases of the junction left unmatched. Germline CDR1 reads SGDLS; CDR2 reads YYNGEE. CDR3 in DNA: TGTGCCAGCAGCGTAGCAGGGGGAAGCACTGAAGCTTTCTTT. This translates into CASSVAGGSTEAFF.

This CDR3 is CASSPLPSGGSYEQYF. CDR3 nucleotides: TGTGCCAGCAGCCCCCTGCCGAGCGGGGGGTCCTACGAGCAGTACTTC. The chain links TRBV7-2 to TRBJ2-7; 9 bases are a match to TRBD2. Germline V gene data show CDR1 as SGHTA and CDR2 as FQGNSA. CDR3 size: 16 residues. J lost 1 base, V lost 5 bases, and 9 bases had no gene match.

This chain joins TRBV30 and TRBJ1-2; D is unclear. The V and J ends lost 1 base and 8 bases respectively, with 8 bases between them. CDR3 length equals 11 residues. CDR1 and CDR2 (germline): GTSNPN, SVGIG (reference sequence). CDR3 loop: CAWSAGQGYTF. CDR3 nucleotide sequence: TGTGCCTGGAGTGCCGGCCAGGGCTACACCTTC.

This sequence joins TRBV2 and TRBJ2-5, with 8 bases lining up with TRBD1. The CDR3 length is 14 residues. The J segment lost 5 bases and the V segment lost 4 bases, leaving 6 bases of the junction unmatched. CDR1 is SNHLY, CDR2 FYNNEI, per germline. DNA for the CDR3: TGTGCCAGCAGTGGACCGACAGGGGTGGAGACCCAGTACTTC. Translation: CASSGPTGVETQYF.

The chain couples TRBV30 to TRBJ1-2; 8 bases fit TRBD1. The CDR3 runs 14 residues. Germline CDR1 GTSNPN, CDR2 SVGIG (reference sequence). J lost 5 bases, V lost 3 bases, and 8 bases had no gene match. CDR3 nucleotide sequence: TGTGCCTGGAGAGGTGCAGGGGGCGAATATGGCTACACCTTC. This gives the protein CAWRGAGGEYGYTF.

The rearrangement joins TRBV5-4 to TRBJ2-7, with D unclear. This CDR3 contains 13 residues. Per the germline V gene, CDR1 is SGHNT and CDR2 is YYREEE (reference sequence). V lost 0 bases to trimming and J lost 2 bases, with 6 bases between them. The CDR3 is CASSLDATYEQYF. The CDR3 DNA reads TGTGCCAGCAGCTTGGATGCTACCTACGAGCAGTACTTC. Full variable domain (outside the CDR3, taken from reference TRBV5-4 and TRBJ2-7): ETGVTQSPTHLIKTRGQQVTLRCSSQSGHNTVSWYQQALGQGPQFIFQYYREEENGRGNFPPRFSGLQFPNYSSELNVNALELDDSALYLCASSLDATYEQYFGPGTRLTVT.

This clone was recorded at least ten times. The chain links TRBV28 to TRBJ2-2, with 12 bases aligning to TRBD2. The CDR3 contains 15 residues. CDR1 is MDHEN, CDR2 SYDVKM, per germline. V was pared by 8 bases and J by 0 bases, with 1 base of the junction left unmatched. The CDR3 region has the DNA TGTGCCAGCGGACTAGCGGGAACGAACACCGGGGAGCTGTTTTTT. As protein: CASGLAGTNTGELFF.

The genes are TRBV6-6 and TRBJ2-5; D gene ambiguous. The end of the DNA fits TRBJ2-7 better, so the J call may be wrong. The V gene's germline CDR1 is MNHNY and CDR2 SVGAGI (reference sequence). This CDR3 has 15 residues. CDR3 protein: CASSLEGPVSYEQYF. The CDR3, as DNA: TGTGCCAGCAGTTTGGAAGGCCCGGTCTCCTACGAGCAGTACTTC.

V and J are TRBV7-8 and TRBJ2-6; D gene uncertain. Looked up from germline, CDR1 is SGHVS and CDR2 is FQNEAQ. The CDR3 covers 16 residues. The germline V and J ends were trimmed by 1 base and 0 bases, with 7 bases remaining between them. CDR3: CASSLETLSGANVLTF. CDR3 nucleotide sequence: TGTGCCAGCAGCTTAGAGACACTCTCTGGGGCCAACGTCCTGACTTTC.

The chain employs TRBV28 and TRBJ2-7; TRBD2 agrees at 14 bases. Germline V gene data show CDR1 as MDHEN and CDR2 as SYDVKM. J lost 3 bases, V lost 5 bases, and 0 bases had no gene match. The CDR3 covers 14 residues. CDR3 sequence (DNA): TGTGCCAGCAGTGGGACTAGCGGGAGCTACGAGCAGTACTTC. Its protein is CASSGTSGSYEQYF.

This chain connects TRBV13 to TRBJ2-1; TRBD2 agrees at 7 bases. The trim removed 0 bases at V and 6 bases at J, leaving 2 bases unmatched. The germline gives CDR1 PRHDT, CDR2 FYEKMQ (reference sequence). This CDR3 comprises 14 residues. The CDR3 nucleotides read TGTGCCAGCAGCTTAGGGACTAGCATCAATGAGCAGTTCTTC. Translated, it gives CASSLGTSINEQFF.

This chain joins TRBV6-6 and TRBJ2-7; tentative D call: TRBD1 (6 bases). Per germline, CDR1 MNHNY and CDR2 SVGAGI (reference sequence). Trimming pared 6 bases from V and 0 bases from J, leaving 18 bases between. This CDR3 has 16 residues. CDR3 nucleotide sequence: TGTGCCAGCAGCCCTCTGACAGGTCAGAGCTCCTACGAGCAGTACTTC. Residues: CASSPLTGQSSYEQYF.

V gene TRBV5-4 combines with J gene TRBJ2-7; unclear D gene. The CDR3 totals 14 residues. Germline lookup yields CDR1 SGHNT and CDR2 YYREEE (reference sequence). The ends were cut back, 0 bases at V and 3 bases at J, with 10 bases in the middle. This chain's CDR3 is CASSLGGGLYEQYF. The DNA of the CDR3 is TGTGCCAGCAGCTTGGGTGGCGGCCTCTACGAGCAGTACTTC.

This clone appeared once. The chain recombines TRBV29-1 with TRBJ2-1; D tentatively reads TRBD1 or TRBD2 (6 bases each). The germline V gene encodes CDR1 SQVTM and CDR2 ANQGSEA. V gave up 8 bases and J gave up 5 bases, with 16 bases separating them. The CDR3 length is 13 residues. The CDR3: CSLGASVNNEQFF. The CDR3 bases are TGCAGCCTGGGGGCTAGCGTTAACAATGAGCAGTTCTTC.

This chain joins TRBV30 and TRBJ2-7; TRBD2 matches 10 bases. The germline V gene has CDR1 GTSNPN and CDR2 SVGIG (reference sequence). This CDR3 is built from 12 residues. V gave up 3 bases and J gave up 7 bases; unmatched junction bases: 3. The CDR3 sequence is CAWRGLAREQYF. The CDR3, as DNA: TGTGCCTGGAGGGGACTAGCGCGAGAGCAGTACTTC.